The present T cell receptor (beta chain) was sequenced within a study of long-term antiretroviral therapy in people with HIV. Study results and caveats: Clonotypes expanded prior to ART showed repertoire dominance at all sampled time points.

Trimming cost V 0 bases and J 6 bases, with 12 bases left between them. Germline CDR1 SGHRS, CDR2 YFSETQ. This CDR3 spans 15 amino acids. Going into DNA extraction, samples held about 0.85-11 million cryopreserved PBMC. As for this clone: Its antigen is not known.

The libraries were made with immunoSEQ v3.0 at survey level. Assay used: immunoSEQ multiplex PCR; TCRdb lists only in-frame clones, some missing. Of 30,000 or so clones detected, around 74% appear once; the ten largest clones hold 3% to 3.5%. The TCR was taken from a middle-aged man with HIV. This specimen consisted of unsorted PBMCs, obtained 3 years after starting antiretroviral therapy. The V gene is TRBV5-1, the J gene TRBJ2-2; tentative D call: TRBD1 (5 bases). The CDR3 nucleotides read TGCGCCAGCAGCTTGGTTGCCAGGGAATCCGGGGAGCTGTTTTTT. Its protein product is CASSLVARESGELFF.